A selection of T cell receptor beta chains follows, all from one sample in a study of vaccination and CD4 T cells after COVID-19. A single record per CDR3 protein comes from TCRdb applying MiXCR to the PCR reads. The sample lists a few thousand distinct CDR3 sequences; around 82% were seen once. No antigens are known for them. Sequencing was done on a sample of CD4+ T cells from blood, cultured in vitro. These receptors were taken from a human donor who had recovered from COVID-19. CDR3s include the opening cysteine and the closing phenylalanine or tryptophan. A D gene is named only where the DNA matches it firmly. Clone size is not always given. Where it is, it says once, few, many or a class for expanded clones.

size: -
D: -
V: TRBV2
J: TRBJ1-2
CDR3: CASNWRIYYGYTF
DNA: TGTGCCAGCAACTGGCGGATCTACTATGGCTACACCTTC

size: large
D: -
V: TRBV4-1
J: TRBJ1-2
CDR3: CASSQDKGWGGAGGYGYTF
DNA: TGCGCCAGCAGCCAAGATAAGGGATGGGGGGGGGCGGGAGGCTATGGCTACACCTTC

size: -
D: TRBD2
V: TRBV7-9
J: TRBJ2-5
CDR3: CASSFETGLAGLVTQYF
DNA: TGTGCCAGCAGCTTTGAGACGGGACTAGCGGGGTTAGTGACCCAGTACTTC

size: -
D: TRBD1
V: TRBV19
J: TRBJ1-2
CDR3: CASRDFRGHGGYTF
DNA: TGTGCCAGTAGGGATTTTAGGGGGCATGGTGGCTACACCTTC

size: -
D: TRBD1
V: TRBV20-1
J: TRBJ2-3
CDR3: CSASQGASTDTQYF
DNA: TGCAGTGCTAGTCAGGGGGCGAGCACAGATACGCAGTATTTT

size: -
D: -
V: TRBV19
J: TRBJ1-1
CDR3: CASRERGGAEAFF
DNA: TGTGCCAGTAGGGAAAGGGGGGGCGCTGAAGCTTTCTTT

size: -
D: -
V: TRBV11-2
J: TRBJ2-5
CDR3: CASSRPGPLRETQYF
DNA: TGTGCCAGCAGCAGACCGGGACCACTCCGAGAGACCCAGTACTTC

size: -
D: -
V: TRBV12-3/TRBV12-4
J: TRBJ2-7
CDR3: CASSFRSLGSYEQYF
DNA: TGTGCCAGCAGTTTTAGGTCGCTAGGCTCCTACGAGCAGTACTTC

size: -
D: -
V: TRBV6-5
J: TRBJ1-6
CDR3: CASSFPVFSPLHF
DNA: TGTGCCAGCAGTTTCCCAGTTTTCTCACCCCTCCACTTT

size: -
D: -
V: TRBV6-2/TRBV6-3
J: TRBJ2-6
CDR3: CASHVLGPSISGANVLTF
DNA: TGTGCCAGCCACGTGCTCGGACCTTCCATCTCTGGGGCCAACGTCCTGACTTTC

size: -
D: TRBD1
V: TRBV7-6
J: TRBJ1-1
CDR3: CASSFGTVRNTEAFF
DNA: TGTGCCAGCAGCTTCGGGACAGTCAGGAACACTGAAGCTTTCTTT

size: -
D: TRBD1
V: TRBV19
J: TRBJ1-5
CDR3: CASSIAGTGSNQPQHF
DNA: TGTGCCAGTAGTATAGCCGGGACAGGGAGCAATCAGCCCCAGCATTTT

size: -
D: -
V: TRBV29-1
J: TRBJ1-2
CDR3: CSVRTTGSGLGGYTF
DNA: TGCAGCGTTCGTACCACAGGGTCGGGGCTAGGTGGCTACACCTTC

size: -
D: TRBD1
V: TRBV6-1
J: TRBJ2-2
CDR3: CASSTGTVNTGELFF
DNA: TGTGCCAGCAGCACCGGGACAGTAAACACCGGGGAGCTGTTTTTT

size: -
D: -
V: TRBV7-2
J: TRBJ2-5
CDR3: CASSKGRGVQETQYF
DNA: TGTGCCAGCAGCAAGGGAAGGGGAGTCCAAGAGACCCAGTACTTC

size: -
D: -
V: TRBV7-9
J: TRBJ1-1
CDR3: CASSLELVGTEAFF
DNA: TGTGCCAGCAGCTTAGAGCTGGTAGGCACTGAAGCTTTCTTT